Listed below are T cell receptor beta chains from one sample, sequenced in a study of metastatic and nonmetastatic thyroid tumors. TCRdb reassembled clones from the PCR reads with MiXCR. The data contain about 40,000 clones, roughly a sixth of them singletons. The material sequenced was tumor tissue. The origin of the receptors is a female donor with papillary thyroid cancer or a benign thyroid nodule (not recorded which). Some clones in this sample may be carry-over from other donors' samples. Each CDR3 is given with its conserved first and last residue. A D gene is named only where the DNA matches it firmly. Clone size is given for some rows only: seen once, a few or many times, or a class if the clone is expanded.

cdr3_nt cdr3_aa clone_size v_call d_call j_call
TGTGCCAGCTCAAGCGGACAGGGGGACTCTGGAAACACCATATATTTT CASSSGQGDSGNTIYF - TRBV18 TRBD1 TRBJ1-3
TGCAGCGTTGAAAATCTAGTCGAAGGGGATGGCTACACCTTC CSVENLVEGDGYTF many TRBV29-1 - TRBJ1-2
TGCAGTGGCAAACTTGGCACAGATACGCAGTATTTT CSGKLGTDTQYF many TRBV20-1 - TRBJ2-3
TGTGCCTGCAGTGAAGCATCCGGACTATATGGCTACACCTTC CACSEASGLYGYTF - TRBV6-1 - TRBJ1-2
TGTGCCAGCAGCTTGACAGGGTTGGGGGAGCAGTACTTC CASSLTGLGEQYF - TRBV7-3 TRBD1 TRBJ2-7
TGCGCCAGCATCCCTGACAAGCACACCGGGGAGCTGTTTTTT CASIPDKHTGELFF many TRBV10-2 - TRBJ2-2
TGTGCCAGCAGCTTAGATCGGGGCTCGAGGAGGGACAATGAGCAGTTCTTC CASSLDRGSRRDNEQFF many TRBV11-2 - TRBJ2-1
TGTGCCACCAGACGGGACATCACCGGGGAGCTGTTTTTT CATRRDITGELFF many TRBV15 - TRBJ2-2
TGCAGTGCTTCAGGGGGGAATGAAAAACTGTTTTTT CSASGGNEKLFF many TRBV20-1 TRBD1 TRBJ1-4
TGTGCCAGCAGGCGTGCAGGCCTCGCGCTCTATCTCCCTATCACAGATACGCAGTATTTT CASRRAGLALYLPITDTQYF - TRBV6-2/TRBV6-3 - TRBJ2-3
TGTGCCAGCAGTTTCTCTGGGGCAGGTATTAACAATCAGCCCCAGCATTTT CASSFSGAGINNQPQHF many TRBV28 - TRBJ1-5
TGTGCCAGCAGTCAGCCTACCTTACACTCCTACAATGAGCAGTTCTTC CASSQPTLHSYNEQFF many TRBV28 - TRBJ2-1
TGTGCCAGCAGCTTGGCCAGAGGGGGACAGATAAACTATGGCTACACCTTC CASSLARGGQINYGYTF many TRBV5-4 TRBD1 TRBJ1-2
TGCAGTGCTATCCTAGCGGGAGGGCCGGCTACGCAGTATTTT CSAILAGGPATQYF many TRBV20-1 TRBD2 TRBJ2-3
TGTGCCAGCAGTACACACCCTGGAGCGAACGAGCAGTACTTC CASSTHPGANEQYF - TRBV6-2/TRBV6-3 - TRBJ2-7
TGTGCCAGCAGTCCCGGGACTAGCTGGATAGGGGAGCTGTTTTTT CASSPGTSWIGELFF many TRBV7-3 TRBD2 TRBJ2-2
TGTGCCAGCAGTTTCCCCCAGGGTTCTAATGGCTACACCTTC CASSFPQGSNGYTF many TRBV28 - TRBJ1-2
TGTGCCAGCAGCTCAACATGGGACAGCCGAAACGAGCAGTACTTC CASSSTWDSRNEQYF many TRBV11-1 TRBD1 TRBJ2-7
TGTGCCAGCAGTGTCCTAATGGGGGTAGAGACCCAGTACTTC CASSVLMGVETQYF many TRBV2 - TRBJ2-5
TGTGCCAGTAGCCCGGGACTAGCGGGAGGGCTAGGATACGAGCAGTACTTC CASSPGLAGGLGYEQYF many TRBV19 TRBD2 TRBJ2-7
TGTGCCTGGAGTGTATTTGTCAGGGAAGGTGGCTACACCTTC CAWSVFVREGGYTF - TRBV30 - TRBJ1-2
TGTGCCAGCAGCTTGGTTAGGGGGGGGCCGAATGAGCAGTTCTTC CASSLVRGGPNEQFF many TRBV11-3 - TRBJ2-1
TGTGCCAGCCGCAGGGGGCTGACTGAAGCTTTCTTT CASRRGLTEAFF many TRBV11-2 TRBD1 TRBJ1-1
TGTGCCAGCAGTTTATCCCCGGGAGGTGGAACAGATACGCAGTATTTT CASSLSPGGGTDTQYF many TRBV27 TRBD2 TRBJ2-3
TGTGCCAGCTGGACGCCCAGGGGGTTTCGGAACGAGCAGTACTTC CASWTPRGFRNEQYF many TRBV28 TRBD1 TRBJ2-7
TGCAGTGAAGATACACTAGCGACCTCCTACAATGAGCAGTTCTTC CSEDTLATSYNEQFF - TRBV20-1 TRBD2 TRBJ2-1
TGTGCCAGCAGTTTTATTTTCCAGGGTCTAACCTCAAGGGCCAAAAACATTCAGTACTTC CASSFIFQGLTSRAKNIQYF many TRBV12-3/TRBV12-4 - TRBJ2-4
TGCGCCAGCAGCTTGGGACAGGGAGTTATGAAGACCCAGTACTTC CASSLGQGVMKTQYF many TRBV5-1 TRBD1 TRBJ2-5
TGCGCCAGCATCCCAGTGGGGGTATGGCCGGTCACCGGGGAGCCGTTTTTT CASIPVGVWPVTGEPFF - TRBV4-3 - TRBJ2-2
TGTGCCAGCAGTTCGTGGACGGATGGATATGGCTACACCTTC CASSSWTDGYGYTF many TRBV28 - TRBJ1-2
TGTGCCAGCAGCTTCCTACTAGCGGGAGCCTACAATGAGCAGTTCTTC CASSFLLAGAYNEQFF many TRBV7-9 TRBD2 TRBJ2-1
TGTGCCTGGAGTCGGGGCTATGGCTACACCTTC CAWSRGYGYTF - TRBV30 - TRBJ1-2
TGTGCCAGCAGCCAAGAAGGGGGGGGCGAGCAGTACTTC CASSQEGGGEQYF - TRBV11-3 - TRBJ2-7
TGCGCCAGCAGCCAAGATCCCGGACACTCTTATGGCTACACCTTC CASSQDPGHSYGYTF once TRBV4-1 - TRBJ1-2
TGCAGCGGAGGACCCGGACGGTTGAACACTGAAGCTTTCTTT CSGGPGRLNTEAFF many TRBV29-1 - TRBJ1-1
TGTGCCAGCAGCTCTAGGACTAGCACCATTCACAATGAGCAGTTCTTC CASSSRTSTIHNEQFF large TRBV9 TRBD2 TRBJ2-1
TGTGCCAGCAGCCGTAAGCTGGAGGGGGGGCAAGAGACCCAGTACTTC CASSRKLEGGQETQYF - TRBV5-4 - TRBJ2-5
TGTGCCAGTAGAGCTGGGGACAGACCCAACTACGAGCAGTACTTC CASRAGDRPNYEQYF many TRBV6-1 TRBD1 TRBJ2-7
TGTGCCAGCAGCTTAGAATACTTTAACTATGGCTACACCTTC CASSLEYFNYGYTF many TRBV11-2 - TRBJ1-2
TGTGCCACCAGTGATTCCAACAGGGAAAACTCCTACAATGAGCAGTTCTTC CATSDSNRENSYNEQFF many TRBV24-1 - TRBJ2-1
TGTGCCAGCAGCCGCCTTTGGAGGGAGGTATATACGCAGTATTTT CASSRLWREVYTQYF few TRBV11-2 - TRBJ2-3
TGTGCCATCAGTGGCGACTTTCTAGCGGGGAACAATGAGCAGTTCTTC CAISGDFLAGNNEQFF many TRBV10-3 TRBD2 TRBJ2-1
TGTGCCACAGGCGAGAGAAGCACAGATACGCAGTATTTT CATGERSTDTQYF many TRBV24-1 - TRBJ2-3
TGCAGTGCTAGGGGTATCTCCTATAATTCACCCCTCCACTTT CSARGISYNSPLHF many TRBV20-1 - TRBJ1-6
TGTGCCAGCAGTTACTGGGGCCGGGCCGCGGCGAACACCGGGGAGCTGTTTTTT CASSYWGRAAANTGELFF many TRBV6-2/TRBV6-3 - TRBJ2-2